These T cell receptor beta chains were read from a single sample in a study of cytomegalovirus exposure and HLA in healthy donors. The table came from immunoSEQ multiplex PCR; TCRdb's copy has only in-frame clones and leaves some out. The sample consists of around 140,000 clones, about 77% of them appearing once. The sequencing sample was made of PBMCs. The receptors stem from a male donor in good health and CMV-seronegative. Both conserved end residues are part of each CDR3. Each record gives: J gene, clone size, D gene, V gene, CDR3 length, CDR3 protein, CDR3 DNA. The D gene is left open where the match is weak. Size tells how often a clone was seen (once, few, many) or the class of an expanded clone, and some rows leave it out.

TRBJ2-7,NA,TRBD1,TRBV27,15,CASSPEGTGVYEQYF,TGTGCCAGCAGTCCCGAGGGGACAGGCGTCTACGAGCAGTACTTC
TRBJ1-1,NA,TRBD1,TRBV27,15,CASSLSVAGGTEAFF,TGTGCCAGCAGTTTATCGGTGGCAGGGGGCACTGAAGCTTTCTTT
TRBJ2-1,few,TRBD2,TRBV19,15,CASNSVSGGADEQFF,TGTGCCAGTAATTCTGTTAGCGGGGGGGCGGATGAGCAGTTCTTC
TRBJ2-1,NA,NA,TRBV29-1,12,CSVVGTYNEQFF,TGCAGCGTTGTGGGGACTTACAATGAGCAGTTCTTC
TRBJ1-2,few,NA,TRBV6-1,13,CASSEVRQHGYTF,TGTGCCAGCAGTGAAGTAAGACAGCATGGCTACACCTTC
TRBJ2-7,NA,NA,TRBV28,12,CASSLPPYEQYF,TGTGCCAGCAGTCTCCCCCCCTACGAGCAGTACTTC
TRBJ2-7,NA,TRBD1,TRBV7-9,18,CASSFVQGAFLIAYEQYF,TGTGCCAGCAGCTTTGTACAGGGGGCATTTCTGATAGCCTACGAGCAGTACTTC
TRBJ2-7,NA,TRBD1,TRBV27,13,CASSPQGMGEQYF,TGTGCCAGCAGTCCACAGGGGATGGGCGAGCAGTACTTC
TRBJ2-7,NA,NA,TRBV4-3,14,CASSQGRTVYEQYF,TGCGCCAGCAGCCAAGGCCGGACAGTCTACGAGCAGTACTTC
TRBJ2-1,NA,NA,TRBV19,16,CASSPLAHYADNEQFF,TGTGCCAGTAGCCCTCTCGCCCACTACGCGGACAATGAGCAGTTCTTC
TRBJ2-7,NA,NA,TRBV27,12,CASSFRRGEQYF,TGTGCCAGCAGTTTCCGCAGGGGCGAGCAGTACTTC
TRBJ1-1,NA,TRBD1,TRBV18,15,CASSPGQGGYTEAFF,TGTGCCAGCTCCCCAGGACAGGGGGGATACACTGAAGCTTTCTTT
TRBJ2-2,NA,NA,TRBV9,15,CASSVPDSDTGELFF,TGTGCCAGCAGCGTCCCGGACAGTGACACCGGGGAGCTGTTTTTT